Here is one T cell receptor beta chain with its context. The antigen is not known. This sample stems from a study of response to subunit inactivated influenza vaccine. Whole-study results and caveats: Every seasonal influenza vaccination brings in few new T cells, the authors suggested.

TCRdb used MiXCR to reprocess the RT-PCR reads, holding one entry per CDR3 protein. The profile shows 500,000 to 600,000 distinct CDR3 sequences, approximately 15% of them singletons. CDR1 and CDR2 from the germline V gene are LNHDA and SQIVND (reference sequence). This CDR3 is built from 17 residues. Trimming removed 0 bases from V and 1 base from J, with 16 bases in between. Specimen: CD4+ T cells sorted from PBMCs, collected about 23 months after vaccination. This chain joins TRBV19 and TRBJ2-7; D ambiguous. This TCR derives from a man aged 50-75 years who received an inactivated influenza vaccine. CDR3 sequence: CASSIERRFTSSYEQYF. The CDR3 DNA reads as TGTGCCAGTAGTATAGAGAGGCGATTTACCTCTTCCTACGAGCAGTACTTC.